The clone carrying this T cell receptor (beta chain) has only a few counts. The antigen remains unidentified. Hyperthyroidism, newly diagnosed and lasting under 2 months, affected patients aged 18 to 65. The authors took PBMCs from 10 ml fresh peripheral blood. These data belong to a study of T cells in Graves' hyperthyroidism and ophthalmopathy. Findings and limits, study-wide: Ophthalmopathy stood apart from stable hyperthyroidism in a 13 V-J model.

Amplified TCR beta CDR3 regions derived from RNA transcripts. The HTBI primer set was used in a first-round RT-PCR of the TCR CDR3. TCRdb fed the multiplex PCR reads into MiXCR, producing one record per CDR3 protein. Of about 360,000 distinct CDR3 sequences in the sample, around 14% were seen once. Germline values: CDR1 MNHNS, CDR2 SASEGT. The CDR3 totals 16 residues. V shed 0 bases and J shed 0 bases, with 10 bases lying between them. This receptor was obtained from a woman aged 18-30 years with Graves' hyperthyroidism. Material for sequencing was blood. The chain carries TRBV6-1 and TRBJ2-3; D may be TRBD2 (5 bases). CDR3 in DNA: TGTGCCAGCAGTGAAGCGCAACTAGTGAGCACAGATACGCAGTATTTT. Residues: CASSEAQLVSTDTQYF.